One T cell receptor beta chain is described in this entry. What it binds is not known. The repertoire was sequenced with immunoSEQ multiplex PCR; TCRdb's copy has only in-frame clones and lacks some. The data contain around 2.1 million clones, about 92% of them singletons. CD8 cells regarded as naive lacked CD45RO, were positively chosen for CCR7, and omitted terminally differentiated effector memory CD45RA+ cells. This sample is drawn from a study of shared clonotypes between healthy human individuals. Study as a whole: Per-donor plates numbered three CD4 naive, three CD4 memory, two CD8 naive and one CD8 memory. Study-level points and caveats: It was only blood that was sampled, and tissue repertoires likely differ.

Trimming removed 0 bases from V and 8 bases from J; junction bases left unmatched: 2. The CDR3 runs to 14 residues. The germline V gene has CDR1 MNHEY and CDR2 SVGAGI. The chain couples TRBV6-5 to TRBJ2-1; 9 bases are a match to TRBD1. This clonotype was sampled from a man younger than 30 in good health. Some clones in this sample may be carry-over from other donors' samples. The sequenced material came from naive CD8+ T cells from PBMCs. The CDR3 bases are TGTGCCAGCAGTTACTCGACAGGGGGGGATGAGCAGTTCTTC. Amino acid sequence: CASSYSTGGDEQFF.